Following are 24 T cell receptor beta chains from one sample sequenced in a study of blood T cell repertoires in COVID-19. Using immunoSEQ multiplex PCR, the repertoire was profiled, and TCRdb retains in-frame clones only, with some absent. The table records some 530,000 clones, approximately 85% of them present only once. The specimen was peripheral blood. The source is a human donor in a cohort sampled during active COVID-19.

The rearrangement links TRBV18 to TRBJ1-1; 7 nucleotides align to TRBD1. Per germline, CDR1 KGHSH and CDR2 LQKENI. The CDR3 sequence is 14 residues long. Unmatched junction bases numbered 6, after V lost 5 bases and J lost 3 bases. The CDR3 DNA is TGTGCCAGCTCAACCGGGACAGTAGACACTGAAGCTTTCTTT. Translated, it gives CASSTGTVDTEAFF.

This clone appeared many times. CDR3 DNA sequence: TGTGCCTGGAGCGAAATCGGGACAGGGGGCGATGGCTACACCTTC. Translating it yields CAWSEIGTGGDGYTF. The chain has TRBV30 and TRBJ1-2; 12 bases match TRBD1. Unmatched junction bases numbered 8, after V lost 3 bases and J lost 6 bases. CDR1 and CDR2 (germline): GTSNPN, SVGIG (reference sequence). This CDR3 has 15 residues.

The genes are TRBV10-3 and TRBJ2-5; 13 nucleotides match TRBD2. The ends lost 4 bases at V and 4 bases at J; junction bases unmatched: 3. Germline CDR1 ENHRY, CDR2 SYGVKD. The CDR3 is 15 amino acids. CDR3: CAISGTSGRGETQYF. CDR3 DNA sequence: TGTGCCATCAGTGGGACTAGCGGGAGAGGAGAGACCCAGTACTTC.

The rearrangement uses TRBV4-3 and TRBJ1-4; no clear D. The CDR3 runs 14 residues. Trimming left V 0 bases short and J 2 bases short, with 4 bases between. In germline, CDR1 is LGHNA, CDR2 YSLEER. The CDR3 is CASSQEHTNEKLFF. DNA for the CDR3: TGCGCCAGCAGCCAAGAACATACTAATGAAAAACTGTTTTTT.

The V and J genes are TRBV5-3 and TRBJ1-3, with D unresolved. TRBV5-3 counts as an open reading frame of uncertain function. The ends were cut back, 4 bases at V and 0 bases at J, with 11 bases in the middle. The CDR3 has 15 residues. CDR3 in DNA: TGTGCCAGAAGCAGCCCACGGAGCTCTGGAAACACCATATATTTT. It codes for CARSSPRSSGNTIYF.

The J gene is TRBJ2-6, the V gene TRBV18; D ambiguous. Germline CDR1 is KGHSH and CDR2 is LQKENI. The CDR3 totals 14 residues. Trimming took off 3 bases at V and 2 bases at J, with 5 bases between the two ends. Here the CDR3 reads CASSPETGANVLTF. The CDR3 bases are TGTGCCAGCTCACCGGAGACTGGGGCCAACGTCCTGACTTTC. Complete variable domain (other parts from reference TRBV18 and TRBJ2-6): NAGVMQNPRHLVRRRGQEARLRCSPMKGHSHVYWYRQLPEEGLKFMVYLQKENIIDESGMPKERFSAEFPKEGPSILRIQQVVRGDSAAYFCASSPETGANVLTFGAGSRLTVL.

The rearrangement uses TRBV6-1 and TRBJ1-2; 7 nucleotides agree with TRBD1. Germline V lookup: CDR1 MNHNS, CDR2 SASEGT. V lost 6 bases, J lost 3 bases, and 7 bases stayed unmatched. This CDR3 has 14 amino acids. CDR3 DNA: TGTGCCAGCAGCCGGGGACAGCTTCACTATGGCTACACCTTC. Encoded protein: CASSRGQLHYGYTF.

V is TRBV7-9 and J is TRBJ1-1; the D is unclear. Germline V gene lookup returns CDR1 SEHNR and CDR2 FQNEAQ (reference sequence). Trimming removed 1 base from V and 10 bases from J, with 10 bases in between. This CDR3 contains 12 residues. The CDR3 nucleotides are TGTGCCAGCAGCTTAGATCCCAGAGGAGCTTTCTTT. Residues: CASSLDPRGAFF. Together with reference TRBV7-9 and TRBJ1-1, the CDR3 gives the full variable domain: DTGVSQNPRHKITKRGQNVTFRCDPISEHNRLYWYRQTLGQGPEFLTYFQNEAQLEKSRLLSDRFSAERPKGSFSTLEIQRTEQGDSAMYLCASSLDPRGAFFGQGTRLTVV.

The rearrangement links TRBV15 to TRBJ2-7; D call uncertain. Trimming stripped 0 bases from V and 13 bases from J, with 19 bases between. The CDR3 contains 14 residues. Germline CDR1 reads LNHNV; CDR2 reads YYDKDF (reference sequence). Here the CDR3 reads CATSRDLVQAGIYF. The CDR3 DNA reads TGTGCCACCAGCAGAGATCTTGTGCAGGCAGGTATATACTTC.

This clone was picked up one time. One end of the junction varies from germline; a read error may be responsible. The chain recombines TRBV7-3 with TRBJ2-1; D uncertain. This CDR3 is 15 amino acids long. Germline V gene lookup returns CDR1 SGHTA and CDR2 FQGTGA. This CDR3 is CASSLVRLEAIPLVF. In nucleotides, the CDR3 is TGTGCCAGCAGCTTAGTTCGTCTAGAAGCCATTCCCCTGGTCTTC.

This chain connects TRBV6-1 to TRBJ2-4; the D gene is possibly TRBD2 (6 bases). The CDR3 totals 16 residues. Germline V gene sequence: CDR1 MNHNS, CDR2 SASEGT. The V and J ends lost 1 base and 0 bases respectively, with 10 bases between them. CDR3 sequence: CASSEGRGLAKNIQYF. The CDR3 DNA reads TGTGCCAGCAGTGAAGGGAGGGGACTAGCCAAAAACATTCAGTACTTC.

V is TRBV6-5 and J is TRBJ1-2; 10 positions agree with TRBD1. Germline-derived CDR1 and CDR2 are MNHEY and SVGAGI. The ends lost 6 bases at V and 7 bases at J; junction bases unmatched: 5. CDR3 size: 13 residues. This chain's CDR3 is CASSPDRGPGYTF. The CDR3 nucleotides read TGTGCCAGCAGCCCAGACAGGGGGCCTGGCTACACCTTC.

This clone was seen only a few times. This chain connects TRBV11-2 to TRBJ2-7; 7 nucleotides agree with TRBD2. Germline V gene lookup returns CDR1 SGHAT and CDR2 FQNNGV. Trimming cost V 6 bases and J 4 bases; bases outside gene matches: 12. There are 15 residues in the CDR3. In DNA form, the CDR3 reads TGTGCCAGCAGGAAGCCGGGCGGGAGAAGGTACGAGCAGTACTTC. It encodes CASRKPGGRRYEQYF.

Of note for this clone: At one end, the junction sequence differs from germline, possibly due to a read error. The rearrangement uses TRBV6-1 and TRBJ2-4, with 8 positions matching TRBD1. This CDR3 is built from 15 residues. CDR1 and CDR2 (germline): MNHNS, SASEGT. CDR3 in amino acids: CASSEAPGTGNVRCF. As DNA, the CDR3 is TGTGCCAGCAGTGAAGCTCCCGGGACAGGAAACGTGAGGTGCTTC.

The CDR3 loop is CASSGQGATNEKLFF. Here the CDR3 DNA reads TGTGCCAGCAGTGGACAAGGGGCAACTAATGAAAAACTGTTTTTT. This chain joins TRBV6-2 or TRBV6-3 and TRBJ1-4; tentative D call: TRBD1 (5 bases). The CDR3 is 15 amino acids. In germline, CDR1 is MNHEY, CDR2 SVGEGT. Trimming removed 5 bases at V and 0 bases at J, with 10 bases between.

This sequence joins TRBV2 and TRBJ2-7; 14 bases are shared with TRBD2. Germline lookup yields CDR1 SNHLY and CDR2 FYNNEI. The CDR3 runs to 15 residues. The ends lost 6 bases at V and 4 bases at J; junction bases unmatched: 5. The CDR3 region has the DNA TGTGCCAGCAGGACTAGCGGGAGGGCCAGGTACGAGCAGTACTTC. The encoded protein is CASRTSGRARYEQYF.

This clone has at least ten counts. This rearrangement joins TRBV5-1 to TRBJ2-1; 8 bases are shared with TRBD1. V dropped 6 bases and J dropped 4; count of bases not matched to a gene: 12. This CDR3 spans 16 amino acids. CDR1 is SGHRS, CDR2 YFSETQ, per germline. As DNA, the CDR3 is TGCGCCAGCACCTTAGGGCCGGGACAGGAGTACAATGAGCAGTTCTTC. Translated, it gives CASTLGPGQEYNEQFF.

The chain has TRBV5-1 and TRBJ1-4; D remains ambiguous. Trimming left V 0 bases short and J 8 bases short, with 20 bases between. This CDR3 region has 17 residues. The germline V gene encodes CDR1 SGHRS and CDR2 YFSETQ. The CDR3 reads CASSLAATSNSREKLFF. The DNA for the CDR3 is TGCGCCAGCAGCTTGGCCGCGACATCCAATAGTAGGGAAAAACTGTTTTTT.

The chain couples TRBV6-5 to TRBJ1-1; 9 bases line up with TRBD1. Germline lookup yields CDR1 MNHEY and CDR2 SVGAGI. Trimming at V came to 5 bases and at J to 1 base, leaving 5 bases not matched to a gene. CDR3 length: 15 amino acids. The CDR3 loop reads CASSLWTGENTEAFF. CDR3 DNA: TGTGCCAGCAGTCTTTGGACAGGGGAGAACACTGAAGCTTTCTTT.

This sequence joins TRBV6-8 and TRBJ1-5; D remains unclear. Germline CDR1 is MNHGY and CDR2 is SAAAGT. V lost 8 bases and J 6 bases, leaving 5 bases between the germline ends. The CDR3 is made up of 10 amino acids. The CDR3 DNA is TGTGCCAGCGCGGGTCAGCCCCAGCATTTT. This codes for CASAGQPQHF.

The chain couples TRBV6-5 to TRBJ1-6, with 7 bases that match TRBD1. The CDR3 loop spans 14 amino acids. The trim removed 5 bases at V and 6 bases at J, leaving 4 bases unmatched. CDR1 is MNHEY, CDR2 SVGAGI, per germline. Written as DNA, the CDR3 is TGTGCCAGCAGTAAGACAGGGACTAATTCACCCCTCCACTTT. Protein product: CASSKTGTNSPLHF.

In this sample, this clone turned up once. The chain links TRBV6-1 to TRBJ2-7; 10 positions agree with TRBD2. Germline V gives CDR1 MNHNS, CDR2 SASEGT. This CDR3 spans 15 amino acids. V was clipped by 0 bases and J by 4 bases; unmatched bases: 3. CDR3 coding DNA: TGTGCCAGCAGTGAAGCGGGGACTAGCGTTTACGAGCAGTACTTC. Its protein product is CASSEAGTSVYEQYF.

V is TRBV5-1 and J is TRBJ1-2, with a possible D match to TRBD1 (6 bases). The V end was cut by 4 bases, the J end by 7 bases, with 26 bases between. Germline assignment: CDR1 SGHRS and CDR2 YFSETQ. This CDR3 is built from 17 residues. CDR3 loop: CASSRLTRDTSEPGYTF. CDR3 sequence (DNA): TGCGCCAGCAGCAGGCTGACTCGGGACACTTCGGAGCCTGGCTACACCTTC.

CDR3 loop: CASSQDPLGGAYNEQFF. In DNA, the CDR3 is TGCGCCAGCAGCCAAGATCCCCTTGGGGGGGCCTACAATGAGCAGTTCTTC. The rearrangement links TRBV4-3 to TRBJ2-1; 7 bases align to TRBD2. The ends lost 0 bases at V and 2 bases at J; junction bases unmatched: 7. The CDR3 length is 17 residues. Germline loops: CDR1 LGHNA, CDR2 YSLEER.